This T cell receptor beta chain was sequenced for a study of human T cells and chemical hapten exposure. Study at large: Cases of alopecia areata, totalis or universalis occurred in a predominantly female patient group. Small volume differences among pooled libraries mainly caused per-sample TCR yield variation.

Time point reported: patch test 3, about 24 weeks after DPC sensitization. Treatment defined: therapeutic diphenylcyclopropenone sensitization with weekly scalp DPC. This clonotype has a handful of counts. Authors' data handling: Sample TCR counts, which ranged from about 23,224 to 750,000, had a median of roughly 100,000. From the RACE reads, TCRdb called clonotypes with MiXCR, one entry per CDR3 protein. These V and J calls are TCRdb output, not the study's own analysis. The profile covers around 70,000 distinct CDR3 sequences, with roughly 10% appearing a single time and approximately 1.5% taken by the ten largest. V lost 3 bases to trimming and J lost 2 bases, with 10 bases between them. Germline CDR1 MDHEN, CDR2 SYDVKM. This CDR3 is 14 amino acids long.

Sequenced here: whole blood, sampled in connection with sensitization to the hapten diphenylcyclopropenone (DPC). The sequence was collected from a woman in her forties or fifties with alopecia areata. Some clones in this sample may be carry-over from other donors' samples. V usage is TRBV28 and J usage is TRBJ1-2; possibly TRBD1 for D (5 bases). The DNA for the CDR3 is TGTGCCAGCAGTTTTTCCGGGACCAACTATGGCTACACCTTC. The encoded protein is CASSFSGTNYGYTF.